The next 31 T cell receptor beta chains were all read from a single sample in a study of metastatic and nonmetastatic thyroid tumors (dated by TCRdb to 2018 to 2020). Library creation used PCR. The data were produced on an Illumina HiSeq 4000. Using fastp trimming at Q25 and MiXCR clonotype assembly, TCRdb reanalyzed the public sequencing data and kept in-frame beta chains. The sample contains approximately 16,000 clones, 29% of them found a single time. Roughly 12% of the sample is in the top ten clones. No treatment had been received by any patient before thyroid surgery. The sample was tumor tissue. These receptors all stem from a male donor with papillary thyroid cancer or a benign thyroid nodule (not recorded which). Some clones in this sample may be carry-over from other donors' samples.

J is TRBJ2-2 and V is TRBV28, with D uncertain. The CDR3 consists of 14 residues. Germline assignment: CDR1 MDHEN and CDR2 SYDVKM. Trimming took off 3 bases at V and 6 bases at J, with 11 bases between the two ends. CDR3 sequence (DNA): TGTGCCAGCAGTTTCATGGGTAGGGCCGGGGAGCTGTTTTTT. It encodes CASSFMGRAGELFF.

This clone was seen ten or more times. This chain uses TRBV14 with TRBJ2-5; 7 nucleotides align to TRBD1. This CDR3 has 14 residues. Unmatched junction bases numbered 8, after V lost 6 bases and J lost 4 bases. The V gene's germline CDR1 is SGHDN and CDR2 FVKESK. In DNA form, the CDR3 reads TGTGCCAGCAGGACGACAGGGAAGGGAGAGACCCAGTACTTC. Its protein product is CASRTTGKGETQYF. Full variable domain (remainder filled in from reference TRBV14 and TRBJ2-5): EAGVTQFPSHSVIEKGQTVTLRCDPISGHDNLYWYRRVMGKEIKFLLHFVKESKQDESGMPNNRFLAERTGGTYSTLKVQPAELEDSGVYFCASRTTGKGETQYFGPGTRLLVL.

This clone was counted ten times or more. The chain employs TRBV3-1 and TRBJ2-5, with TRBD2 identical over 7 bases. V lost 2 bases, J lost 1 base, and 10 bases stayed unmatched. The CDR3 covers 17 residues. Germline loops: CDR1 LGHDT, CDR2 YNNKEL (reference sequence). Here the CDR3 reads CASSQHELAEIQETQYF. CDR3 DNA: TGTGCCAGCAGCCAACACGAGCTAGCGGAGATCCAAGAGACCCAGTACTTC.

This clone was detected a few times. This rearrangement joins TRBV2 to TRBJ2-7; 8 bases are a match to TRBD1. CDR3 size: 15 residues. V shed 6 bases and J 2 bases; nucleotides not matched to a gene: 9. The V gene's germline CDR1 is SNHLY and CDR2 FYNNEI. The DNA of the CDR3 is TGTGCCAGCAGGGTGGACAGGGAAAACCCCTACGAGCAGTACTTC. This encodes CASRVDRENPYEQYF.

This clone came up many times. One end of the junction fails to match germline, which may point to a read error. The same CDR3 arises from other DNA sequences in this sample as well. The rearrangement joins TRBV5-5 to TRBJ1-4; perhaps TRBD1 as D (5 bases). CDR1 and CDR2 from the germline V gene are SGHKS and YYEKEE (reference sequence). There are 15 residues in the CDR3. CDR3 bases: TGTGCCAGCAGCTTAGGAGGGGAATGGGCTGAAAAACCGTTTTTT. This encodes CASSLGGEWAEKPFF.

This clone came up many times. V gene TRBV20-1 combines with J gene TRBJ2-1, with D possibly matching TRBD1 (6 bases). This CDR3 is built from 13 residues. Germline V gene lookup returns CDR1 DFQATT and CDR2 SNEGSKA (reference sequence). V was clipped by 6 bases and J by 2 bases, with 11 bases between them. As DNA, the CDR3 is TGCAGTGCCCGAGGGACACCCTACAATGAGCAGTTCTTC. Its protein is CSARGTPYNEQFF.

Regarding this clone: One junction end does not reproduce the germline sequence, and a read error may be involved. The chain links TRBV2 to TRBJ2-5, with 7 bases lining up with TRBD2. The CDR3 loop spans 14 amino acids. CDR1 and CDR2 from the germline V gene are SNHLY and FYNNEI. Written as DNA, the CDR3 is TGTTCCAGCAGTGTACCTAGCGGCCAAGAGACCCAGTACTTC. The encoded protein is CSSSVPSGQETQYF.

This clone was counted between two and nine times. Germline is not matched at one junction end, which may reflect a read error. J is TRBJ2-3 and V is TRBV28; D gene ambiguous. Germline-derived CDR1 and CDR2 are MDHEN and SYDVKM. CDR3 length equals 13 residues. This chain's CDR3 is CASTDRPRDTQYF. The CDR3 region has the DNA TGTGCCAGCACGGATCGGCCAAGGGATACACAGTATTTT.

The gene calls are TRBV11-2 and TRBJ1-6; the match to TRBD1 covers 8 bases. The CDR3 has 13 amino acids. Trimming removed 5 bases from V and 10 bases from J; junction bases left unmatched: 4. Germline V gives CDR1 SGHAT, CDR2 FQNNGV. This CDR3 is CASSLDRDSPLHF. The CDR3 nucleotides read TGTGCCAGCAGCCTGGACAGGGACTCACCCCTCCACTTT.

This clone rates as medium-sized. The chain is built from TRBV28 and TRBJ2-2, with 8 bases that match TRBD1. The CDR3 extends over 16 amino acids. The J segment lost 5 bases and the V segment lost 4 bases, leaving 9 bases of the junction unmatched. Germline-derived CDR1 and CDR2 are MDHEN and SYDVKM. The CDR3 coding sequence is TGTGCCAGCAGTTATTTGAGAGGACAGGGTACCGGGGAGCTGTTTTTT. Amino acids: CASSYLRGQGTGELFF.

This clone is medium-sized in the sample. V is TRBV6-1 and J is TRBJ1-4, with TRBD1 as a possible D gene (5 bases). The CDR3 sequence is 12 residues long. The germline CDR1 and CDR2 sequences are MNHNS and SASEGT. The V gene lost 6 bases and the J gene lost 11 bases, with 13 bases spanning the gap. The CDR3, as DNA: TGTGCCAGCAGCTCTCAATCAGGGAAACTGTTTTTT. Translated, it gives CASSSQSGKLFF.

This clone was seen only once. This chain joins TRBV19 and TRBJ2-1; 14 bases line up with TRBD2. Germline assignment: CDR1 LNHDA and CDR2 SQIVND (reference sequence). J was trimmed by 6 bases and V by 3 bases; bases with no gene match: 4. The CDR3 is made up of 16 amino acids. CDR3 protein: CASSIRGTSGSNEQFF. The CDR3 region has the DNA TGTGCCAGTAGTATTCGGGGGACTAGCGGGAGCAATGAGCAGTTCTTC. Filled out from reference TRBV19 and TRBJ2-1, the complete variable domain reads DGGITQSPKYLFRKEGQNVTLSCEQNLNHDAMYWYRQDPGQGLRLIYYSQIVNDFQKGDIAEGYSVSREKKESFPLTVTSAQKNPTAFYLCASSIRGTSGSNEQFFGPGTRLTVL.

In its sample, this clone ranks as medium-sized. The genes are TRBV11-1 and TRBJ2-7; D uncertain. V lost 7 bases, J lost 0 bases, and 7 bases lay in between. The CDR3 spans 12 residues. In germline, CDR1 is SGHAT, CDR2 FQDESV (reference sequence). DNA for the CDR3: TGTGCCAGCACCGCGCCCTCCTACGAGCAGTACTTC. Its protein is CASTAPSYEQYF.

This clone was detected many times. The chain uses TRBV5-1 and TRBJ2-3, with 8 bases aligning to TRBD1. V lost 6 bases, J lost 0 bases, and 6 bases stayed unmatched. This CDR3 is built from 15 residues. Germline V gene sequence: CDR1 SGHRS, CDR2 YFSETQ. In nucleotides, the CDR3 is TGCGCCAGCAACCAGGGGGCAGGGAGCACAGATACGCAGTATTTT. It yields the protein CASNQGAGSTDTQYF.

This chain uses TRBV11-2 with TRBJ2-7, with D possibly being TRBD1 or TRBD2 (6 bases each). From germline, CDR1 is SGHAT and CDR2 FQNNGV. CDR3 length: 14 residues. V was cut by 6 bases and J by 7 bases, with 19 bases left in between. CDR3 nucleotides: TGTGCCAGCAGGCGGGACAAGGGATTTGGGGAGCAGTACTTC. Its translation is CASRRDKGFGEQYF.

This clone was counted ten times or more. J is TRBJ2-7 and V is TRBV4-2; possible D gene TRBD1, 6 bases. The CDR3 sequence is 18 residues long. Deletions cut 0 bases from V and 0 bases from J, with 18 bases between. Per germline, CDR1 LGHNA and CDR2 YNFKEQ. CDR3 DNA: TGTGCCAGCAGCCAAGAGGCTATAGCTACAGGGTTCTCCTACGAGCAGTACTTC. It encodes CASSQEAIATGFSYEQYF.

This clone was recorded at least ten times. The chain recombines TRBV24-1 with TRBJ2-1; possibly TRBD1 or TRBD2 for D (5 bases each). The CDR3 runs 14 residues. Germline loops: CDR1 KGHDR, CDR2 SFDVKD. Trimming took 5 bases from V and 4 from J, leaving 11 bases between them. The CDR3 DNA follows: TGTGCCACCAGTGGGCGGTGGGGGTACAATGAGCAGTTCTTC. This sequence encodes CATSGRWGYNEQFF.

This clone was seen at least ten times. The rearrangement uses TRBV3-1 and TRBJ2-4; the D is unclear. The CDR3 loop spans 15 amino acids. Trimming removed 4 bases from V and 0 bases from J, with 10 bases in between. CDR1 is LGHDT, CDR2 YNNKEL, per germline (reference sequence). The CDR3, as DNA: TGTGCCAGCAGCCGGACGGACGGAGCCAAAAACATTCAGTACTTC. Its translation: CASSRTDGAKNIQYF.

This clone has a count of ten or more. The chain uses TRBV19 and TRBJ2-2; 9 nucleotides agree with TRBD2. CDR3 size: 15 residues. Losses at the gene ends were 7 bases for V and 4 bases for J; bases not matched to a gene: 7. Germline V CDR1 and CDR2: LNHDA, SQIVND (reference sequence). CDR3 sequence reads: CASKAREGITGELFF. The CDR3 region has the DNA TGTGCCAGTAAAGCGCGGGAGGGGATCACCGGGGAGCTGTTTTTT.

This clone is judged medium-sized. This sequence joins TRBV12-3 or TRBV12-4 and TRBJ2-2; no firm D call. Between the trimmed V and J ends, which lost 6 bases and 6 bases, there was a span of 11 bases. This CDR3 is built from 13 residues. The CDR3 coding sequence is TGTGCCAGCAGGCCACGGCAGTCCGGGGAGCTGTTTTTT. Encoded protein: CASRPRQSGELFF.

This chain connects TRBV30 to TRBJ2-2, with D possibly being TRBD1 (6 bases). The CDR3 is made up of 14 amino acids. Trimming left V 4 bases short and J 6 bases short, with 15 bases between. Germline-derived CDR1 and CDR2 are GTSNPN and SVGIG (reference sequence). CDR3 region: CAWNLPGVPGELFF. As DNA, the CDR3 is TGTGCCTGGAACCTTCCAGGGGTCCCCGGGGAGCTGTTTTTT.

CDR3 residues: CASTRTLRSGNTIYF. The CDR3, as DNA: TGTGCCAGCACCAGGACGTTACGCTCTGGAAACACCATATATTTT. The rearrangement joins TRBV6-2 or TRBV6-3 to TRBJ1-3; D remains ambiguous. This CDR3 has 15 amino acids. The V end was cut by 7 bases, the J end by 0 bases, with 13 bases between. Germline V CDR1 and CDR2: MNHEY, SVGEGT.

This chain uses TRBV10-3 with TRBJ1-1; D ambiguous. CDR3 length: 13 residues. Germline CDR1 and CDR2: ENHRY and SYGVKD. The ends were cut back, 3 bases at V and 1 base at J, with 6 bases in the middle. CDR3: CAISEGRNTEAFF. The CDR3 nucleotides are TGTGCCATCAGTGAAGGCCGGAACACTGAAGCTTTCTTT.

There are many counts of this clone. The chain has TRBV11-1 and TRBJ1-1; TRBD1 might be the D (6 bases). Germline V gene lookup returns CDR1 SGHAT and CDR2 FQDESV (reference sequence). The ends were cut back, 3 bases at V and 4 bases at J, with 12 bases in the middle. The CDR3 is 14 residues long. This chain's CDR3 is CASSFVRGGTEAFF. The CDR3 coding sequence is TGTGCCAGCAGCTTTGTCAGGGGCGGCACTGAAGCTTTCTTT.

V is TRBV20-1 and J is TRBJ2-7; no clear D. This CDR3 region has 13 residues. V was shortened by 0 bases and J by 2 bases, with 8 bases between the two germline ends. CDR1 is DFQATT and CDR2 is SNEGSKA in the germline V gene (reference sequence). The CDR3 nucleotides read TGCAGTGCTAGAGATGGGTCAACCTACGAGCAGTACTTC. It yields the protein CSARDGSTYEQYF.

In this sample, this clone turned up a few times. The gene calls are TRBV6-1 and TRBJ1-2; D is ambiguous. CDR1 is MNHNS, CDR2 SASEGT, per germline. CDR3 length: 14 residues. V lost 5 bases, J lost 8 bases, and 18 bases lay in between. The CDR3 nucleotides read TGTGCCAGCAGTCGCCAGGAGTCGGTTTGGGGCTACACCTTC. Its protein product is CASSRQESVWGYTF.

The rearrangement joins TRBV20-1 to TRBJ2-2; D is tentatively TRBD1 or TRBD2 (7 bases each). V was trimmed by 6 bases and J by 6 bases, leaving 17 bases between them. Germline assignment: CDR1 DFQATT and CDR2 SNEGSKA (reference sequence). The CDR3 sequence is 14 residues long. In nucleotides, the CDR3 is TGCAGTGCCCGGGGGGCCACAGGGGCCGGGGAGCTGTTTTTT. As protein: CSARGATGAGELFF.

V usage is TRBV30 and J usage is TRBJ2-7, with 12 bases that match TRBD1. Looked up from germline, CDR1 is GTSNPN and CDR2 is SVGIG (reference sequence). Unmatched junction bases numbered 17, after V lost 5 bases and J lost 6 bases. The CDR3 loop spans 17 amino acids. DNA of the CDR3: TGTGCCTGGGAGTCATTAGAGCCGGGACAGGGGGCCGGCGAGCAGTACTTC. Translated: CAWESLEPGQGAGEQYF.

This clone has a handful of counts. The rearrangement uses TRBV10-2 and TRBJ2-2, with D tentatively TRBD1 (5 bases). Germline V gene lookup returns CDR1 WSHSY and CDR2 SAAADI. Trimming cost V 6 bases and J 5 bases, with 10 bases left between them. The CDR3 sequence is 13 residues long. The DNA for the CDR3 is TGCGCCAGCAGCTCGACAGTAACCGGGGAGCTGTTTTTT. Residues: CASSSTVTGELFF.

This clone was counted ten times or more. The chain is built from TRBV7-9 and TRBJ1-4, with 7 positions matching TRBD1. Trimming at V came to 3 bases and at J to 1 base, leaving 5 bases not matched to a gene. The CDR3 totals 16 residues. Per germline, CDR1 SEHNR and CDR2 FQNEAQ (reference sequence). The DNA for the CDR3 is TGTGCCAGCAGCTTCGCAGGGGGAGGAACTAATGAAAAACTGTTTTTT. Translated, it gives CASSFAGGGTNEKLFF.

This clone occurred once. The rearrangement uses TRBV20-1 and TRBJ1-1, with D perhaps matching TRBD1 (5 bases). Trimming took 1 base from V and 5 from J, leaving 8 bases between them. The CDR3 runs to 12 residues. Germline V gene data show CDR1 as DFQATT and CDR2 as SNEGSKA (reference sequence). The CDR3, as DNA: TGCAGTGCTAGAGCGGGGGAGACTGAAGCTTTCTTT. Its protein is CSARAGETEAFF.